This T cell receptor beta chain was retrieved from a study of Ad26.COV2.S vaccination and SARS-CoV-2 variants. The CDR3 is 14 amino acids. Germline CDR1 is MNHEY and CDR2 is SVGEGT. Between the trimmed V and J ends, which lost 2 bases and 4 bases, there was a span of 12 bases. Treatment noted: around 19 received Ad26.COV2.S at low or high dose, single or two shots; roughly five received placebo; per-sample allocation not given. Sampling took place 63 days after the first vaccine or placebo injection. The repertoire was sequenced with immunoSEQ multiplex PCR; TCRdb's copy has only in-frame clones and lacks some. Of a few hundred thousand clones listed, about four fifths are singletons.

The gene calls are TRBV6-2 or TRBV6-3 and TRBJ2-7, with D possibly matching TRBD2 (6 bases). The receptor's source is a person aged 18 to 65 who received the Ad26.COV2.S COVID-19 vaccine or a placebo. The sequencing here drew on peripheral blood, taken in a trial of Ad26.COV2.S vaccine versus placebo. CDR3 region: CASSYASAPYEQYF. The CDR3 DNA reads TGTGCCAGCAGTTACGCTAGCGCCCCGTACGAGCAGTACTTC.